This T cell receptor beta chain was found in a study of blood T cell repertoires in COVID-19. About the study: The United States, Italy and Spain supplied acute and convalescent COVID-19 samples.

Original analysis: Amplified reference gene primers provided the basis for estimating nucleated cell counts. Profiled with immunoSEQ multiplex PCR; TCRdb holds only in-frame clones, not every one. That table supplies the V and J calls and clone size; D and trimming were determined from the DNA. The sample contains about 170,000 clones, over 75% of which appear only once. V dropped 5 bases and J dropped 4; count of bases not matched to a gene: 8. The germline CDR1 and CDR2 sequences are MRHNA and SNTAGT. The CDR3 length is 15 residues. Enrolled through a virtual design, the participants were between roughly 18 and 90 years of age and came from 24 US areas. Participants had their cohort set by participant-reported clinical history.

This receptor was taken from a woman aged 50 to 60 who had recovered from COVID-19. The sample was PBMCs or T cells enriched from blood (not recorded which). The genes are TRBV6-4 and TRBJ2-3, with TRBD1 matching 8 bases. The CDR3 DNA sequence: TGTGCCAGCAGTCCCTCGACAGGGGAGGCAGATACGCAGTATTTT. It is translated as CASSPSTGEADTQYF.